This TCR beta chain appears in the sequencing data of a study of T cell responses to AZD1222 COVID-19 vaccine. Regarding the study as a whole: Baseline antibody screening turned up just a handful of seropositive AZD1222 recipients.

Profiled with immunoSEQ multiplex PCR; TCRdb holds only in-frame clones, not every one. The data contain about 99,000 clones, approximately 89% of them singletons. On this clone: Its antigen is as yet unknown.

This specimen was peripheral blood, taken 28 days after the second dose of the MenACWY control vaccine. The clonotype comes from an adult who received the MenACWY meningococcal vaccine as a control.

The CDR3: CASSPGQDQPQHF. Here the CDR3 DNA reads TGTGCCAGCTCACCCGGTCAAGATCAGCCCCAGCATTTT. The V call is TRBV18, the J call TRBJ1-5; no reliable D call. The CDR3 loop spans 13 amino acids. V was shortened by 3 bases and J by 5 bases, with 8 bases between the two germline ends. Germline values: CDR1 KGHSH, CDR2 LQKENI.